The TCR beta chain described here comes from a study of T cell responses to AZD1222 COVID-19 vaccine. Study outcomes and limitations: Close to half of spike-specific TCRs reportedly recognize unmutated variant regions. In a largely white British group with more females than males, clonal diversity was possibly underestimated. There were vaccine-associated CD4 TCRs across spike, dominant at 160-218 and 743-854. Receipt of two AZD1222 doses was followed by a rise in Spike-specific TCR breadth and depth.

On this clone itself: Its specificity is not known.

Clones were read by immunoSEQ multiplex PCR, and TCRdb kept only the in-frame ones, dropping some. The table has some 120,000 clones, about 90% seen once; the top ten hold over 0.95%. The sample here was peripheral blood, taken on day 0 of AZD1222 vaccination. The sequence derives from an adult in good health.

As DNA, the CDR3 is TGTGCCAGCAGTAGAGTTGGGACAGGAGGTCAGCCCCAGCATTTT. Protein product: CASSRVGTGGQPQHF. The chain combines TRBV2 with TRBJ1-5, with 8 bases lining up with TRBD1. CDR1 is SNHLY and CDR2 is FYNNEI in the germline V gene. V lost 5 bases and J lost 6; bases outside the gene matches: 9. This CDR3 comprises 15 residues.